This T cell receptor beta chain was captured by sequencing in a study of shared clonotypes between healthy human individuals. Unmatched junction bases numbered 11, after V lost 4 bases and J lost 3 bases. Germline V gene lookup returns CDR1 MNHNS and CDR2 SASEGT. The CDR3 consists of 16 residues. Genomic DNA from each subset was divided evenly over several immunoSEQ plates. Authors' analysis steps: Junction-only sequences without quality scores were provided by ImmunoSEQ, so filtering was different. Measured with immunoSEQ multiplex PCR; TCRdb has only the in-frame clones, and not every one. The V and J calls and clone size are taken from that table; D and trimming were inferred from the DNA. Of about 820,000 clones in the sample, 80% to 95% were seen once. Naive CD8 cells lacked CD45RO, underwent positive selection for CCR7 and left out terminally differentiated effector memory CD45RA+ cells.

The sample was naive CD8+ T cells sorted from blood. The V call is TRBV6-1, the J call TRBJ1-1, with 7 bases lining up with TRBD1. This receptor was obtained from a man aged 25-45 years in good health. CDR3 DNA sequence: TGTGCCAGCAGTGGATTCTACAGGGGACCTTACACTGAAGCTTTCTTT. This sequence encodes CASSGFYRGPYTEAFF.